These T cell receptor beta chains were read from a single sample in a study of blood T cell repertoires in COVID-19. Generated by immunoSEQ multiplex PCR, the TCRdb table keeps only in-frame clones and is missing some. The sample includes 200,000 to 250,000 clones, more than 75% of them seen just once. The sample taken for sequencing was peripheral blood. The receptors originated from a woman older than 75 with COVID-19, enrolled during active disease. Each CDR3 is given with its conserved first and last residue. Fields, in order: V gene, CDR3 protein.

TRBV7-2	CASSPQGTLELSEAFF
TRBV13	CASSLAGLAASTDTQYF
TRBV7-2	CASSSTPGTGGDYGYTF
TRBV14	CASSPDSYSPLHF
TRBV3-1/TRBV3-2	CASSQEGGHYGYTF
TRBV3-1/TRBV3-2	CASSQEVGTENEQFF
TRBV5-6	CASSLRGLGNSPLHF
TRBV14	CASKEGRESPLHF
TRBV5-1	CASSSGPKNTEAFF
TRBV5-1	CASSLVGANYGYTF